This record covers a single TCR beta chain. The data were taken from a study of blood T cell repertoires in COVID-19. Study in general: Sites in the United States, Italy and Spain provided acute and convalescent COVID-19 samples. Sources were T cells, B-cell-depleted T cells, or PBMCs; the material itself was cDNA or gDNA.

In the study's own analysis: The authors estimated nucleated cell counts from reference gene primer amplification. Sequenced by immunoSEQ multiplex PCR; TCRdb stores in-frame clones only, minus some. That table gives V, J and clone size, and the DNA gave D and trimming. Of hundreds of thousands of clones listed, roughly 76% are singletons. This clonotype originated in a woman aged 80 or over with COVID-19, enrolled during active disease. Sequenced input: peripheral blood.

CDR3 DNA sequence: TGTGCCAGCAGCCGGCTTGCGGGACAGGAGTTGAACACTGAAGCTTTCTTT. It is translated as CASSRLAGQELNTEAFF. This chain uses TRBV3-1 (or the pseudogene TRBV3-2) with TRBJ1-1; 8 bases map to TRBD1. The CDR3 has 17 residues. Germline V gene sequence: CDR1 LGHDT, CDR2 YNNKEL (reference sequence). V shed 4 bases and J 0 bases; nucleotides not matched to a gene: 10.